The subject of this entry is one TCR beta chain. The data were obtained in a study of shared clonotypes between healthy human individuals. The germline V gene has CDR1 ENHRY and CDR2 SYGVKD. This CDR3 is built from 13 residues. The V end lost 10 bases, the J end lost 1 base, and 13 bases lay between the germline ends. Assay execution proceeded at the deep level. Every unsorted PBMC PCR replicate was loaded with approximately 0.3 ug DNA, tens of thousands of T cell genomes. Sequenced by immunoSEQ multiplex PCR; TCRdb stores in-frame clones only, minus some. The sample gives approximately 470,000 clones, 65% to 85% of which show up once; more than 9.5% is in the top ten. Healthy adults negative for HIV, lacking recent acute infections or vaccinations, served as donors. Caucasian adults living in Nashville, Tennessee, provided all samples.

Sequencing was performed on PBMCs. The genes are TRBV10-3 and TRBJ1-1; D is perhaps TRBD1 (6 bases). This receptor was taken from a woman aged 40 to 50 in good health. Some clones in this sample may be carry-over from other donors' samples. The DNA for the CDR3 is TGTGCCAACAAACAGGGCTCGAACACTGAAGCTTTCTTT. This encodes CANKQGSNTEAFF.